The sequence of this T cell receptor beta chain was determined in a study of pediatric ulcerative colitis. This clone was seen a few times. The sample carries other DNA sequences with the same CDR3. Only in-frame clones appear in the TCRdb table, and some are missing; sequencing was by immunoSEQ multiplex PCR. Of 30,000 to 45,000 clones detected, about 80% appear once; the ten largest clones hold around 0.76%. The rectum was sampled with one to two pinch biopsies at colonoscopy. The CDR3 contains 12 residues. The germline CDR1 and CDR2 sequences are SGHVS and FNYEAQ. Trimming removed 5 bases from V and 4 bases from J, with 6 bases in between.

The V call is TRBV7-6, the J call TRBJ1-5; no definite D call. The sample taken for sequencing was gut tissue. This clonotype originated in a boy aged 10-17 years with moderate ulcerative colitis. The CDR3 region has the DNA TGTGCCAGCAGCCCGCCTAATCAGCCCCAGCATTTT. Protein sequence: CASSPPNQPQHF. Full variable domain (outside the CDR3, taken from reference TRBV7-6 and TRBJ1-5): GAGVSQSPRYKVTKRGQDVALRCDPISGHVSLYWYRQALGQGPEFLTYFNYEAQQDKSGLPNDRFSAERPEGSISTLTIQRTEQRDSAMYRCASSPPNQPQHFGDGTRLSIL.